Each of the 23 T cell receptor beta chains below was sequenced from the same sample in a study of beta chain features in type 1 diabetes. No antigen is known for these receptors. What was sequenced were expressed TCRB transcripts, since all of the isolated RNA had been reverse transcribed. The protocol was immunoSEQ multiplex PCR, while the TCRdb copy is restricted to in-frame clones and leaves out a portion. The table lists about 260,000 clones, about a fifth of them singletons. Study-wide findings and caveats: Moderate but significant shortening of TCRB CDR3s was recorded in all four CD4+ subsets from Type 1 diabetes patients.

The sequenced sample consisted of naive CD4+ T cells from blood. The source of these receptors is a middle-aged woman with type 1 diabetes.

This clone was counted a few times. The chain carries TRBV5-4 and TRBJ2-7; a possible D gene is TRBD2 (6 bases). Germline V CDR1 and CDR2: SGHNT, YYREEE (reference sequence). Trimming shortened V by 2 bases and J by 0 bases, and 9 bases separated the two germline ends. The CDR3 runs to 14 residues. The CDR3 loop is CASSFRGSSYEQYF. Written as DNA, the CDR3 is TGTGCCAGCAGCTTCCGGGGGTCCTCCTACGAGCAGTACTTC. Based on the CDR3 plus reference TRBV5-4 and TRBJ2-7, the full variable domain is ETGVTQSPTHLIKTRGQQVTLRCSSQSGHNTVSWYQQALGQGPQFIFQYYREEENGRGNFPPRFSGLQFPNYSSELNVNALELDDSALYLCASSFRGSSYEQYFGPGTRLTVT.

V is TRBV10-3 and J is TRBJ2-5; 10 bases are a match to TRBD1. The CDR3 is made up of 16 amino acids. Trimming removed 8 bases from V and 0 bases from J; junction bases left unmatched: 9. Germline V gene sequence: CDR1 ENHRY, CDR2 SYGVKD. The CDR3 nucleotides read TGTGCCATCGGGGGGAAGGGGACAGGGGACCAAGAGACCCAGTACTTC. Encoded protein: CAIGGKGTGDQETQYF.

This chain connects TRBV30 to TRBJ2-7, with TRBD1 as a possible D gene (6 bases). V was pared by 1 base and J by 3 bases, with 7 bases between. The CDR3 has 12 residues. CDR1 and CDR2 from the germline V gene are GTSNPN and SVGIG (reference sequence). The CDR3 is CAWSGTVYEQYF. CDR3 bases: TGTGCCTGGAGTGGGACAGTCTACGAGCAGTACTTC.

This chain uses TRBV4-1 with TRBJ2-7; no clear D. V shed 0 bases and J shed 4 bases, with 19 bases lying between them. Germline V gives CDR1 MGHRA, CDR2 YSYEKL. This CDR3 is 17 amino acids long. CDR3 sequence (DNA): TGCGCCAGCAGCCAAGATCTAAGCCAGGTGAAAGTTTACGAGCAGTACTTC. This sequence encodes CASSQDLSQVKVYEQYF.

The chain combines TRBV7-2 with TRBJ1-2; D gene uncertain. With 4 bases removed from V and 4 bases from J, the gap between germline ends came to 16 bases. CDR3 size: 15 residues. Looked up from germline, CDR1 is SGHTA and CDR2 is FQGNSA. CDR3 DNA: TGTGCCAGCAGCTCCAACTCCGGAAGCGTCTATGGCTACACCTTC. It yields the protein CASSSNSGSVYGYTF.

This chain links TRBV10-3 with TRBJ1-1; no clear D. Looked up from germline, CDR1 is ENHRY and CDR2 is SYGVKD. V lost 3 bases, J lost 1 base, and 6 bases lay in between. This CDR3 region has 13 residues. The CDR3 DNA is TGTGCCATCAGTGACTTCAGGAACACTGAAGCTTTCTTT. Translation: CAISDFRNTEAFF.

J is TRBJ2-2 and V is TRBV7-2; D uncertain. Trimming removed 1 base at V and 5 bases at J, with 8 bases between. Germline-derived CDR1 and CDR2 are SGHTA and FQGNSA. This CDR3 contains 14 residues. In DNA, the CDR3 is TGTGCCAGCAGCTTAGTACAGCTTACCGGGGAGCTGTTTTTT. It codes for CASSLVQLTGELFF.

This clone turned up a few times. V usage is TRBV6-5 and J usage is TRBJ2-7; TRBD1 agrees at 9 bases. Looked up from germline, CDR1 is MNHEY and CDR2 is SVGAGI. Losses at the gene ends were 3 bases for V and 2 bases for J; bases not matched to a gene: 2. This CDR3 spans 14 amino acids. The chain's CDR3 is CASSYRDRAYEQYF. The CDR3 nucleotides are TGTGCCAGCAGTTATCGGGACAGGGCCTACGAGCAGTACTTC.

CDR3 nucleotide sequence: TGCAGCGCCCCGGAGCAGACTAACACTGAAGCTTTCTTT. This encodes CSAPEQTNTEAFF. The rearrangement joins TRBV29-1 to TRBJ1-1; no firm D call. The germline gives CDR1 SQVTM, CDR2 ANQGSEA. CDR3 length: 13 residues. Trimming shortened V by 7 bases and J by 2 bases, and 14 bases separated the two germline ends. The full variable domain, with the rest looked up from reference TRBV29-1 and TRBJ1-1, is SAVISQKPSRDICQRGTSLTIQCQVDSQVTMMFWYRQQPGQSLTLIATANQGSEATYESGFVIDKFPISRPNLTFSTLTVSNMSPEDSSIYLCSAPEQTNTEAFFGQGTRLTVV.

V and J are TRBV7-3 and TRBJ1-6; the match to TRBD1 covers 8 bases. The CDR3 extends over 15 amino acids. CDR1 is SGHTA and CDR2 is FQGTGA in the germline V gene. V trimming: 4 bases; J trimming: 7 bases; junction bases outside the gene matches: 6. The CDR3 sequence is CASSSLGTGNSPLHF. For the CDR3, the DNA is TGTGCCAGCAGCTCCCTCGGGACAGGAAATTCACCCCTCCACTTT.

This clone was observed a single time. V is TRBV6-4 and J is TRBJ1-2; 8 positions match TRBD1. The germline gives CDR1 MRHNA, CDR2 SNTAGT. The junction had 7 bases not matched to a gene; V was cut back by 4 bases and J by 6 bases. The CDR3 runs 14 residues. CDR3 sequence reads: CASSVTGEGNGYTF. Written as DNA, the CDR3 is TGTGCCAGCAGTGTGACAGGGGAAGGGAATGGCTACACCTTC.

The chain combines TRBV29-1 with TRBJ1-5; tentative D call: TRBD1 (5 bases). Germline loops: CDR1 SQVTM, CDR2 ANQGSEA. The CDR3 has 14 residues. Trimming cost V 6 bases and J 5 bases, with 17 bases left between them. The CDR3 sequence is CSVAGGGGDQPQHF. CDR3 nucleotide sequence: TGCAGCGTCGCCGGGGGGGGTGGGGATCAGCCCCAGCATTTT.

This clone came up a few times. The rearrangement uses TRBV10-3 and TRBJ1-5, with 10 bases aligning to TRBD1. With V trimmed by 4 bases and J by 7 bases, 4 bases remained unmatched. This CDR3 is 14 amino acids long. Looked up from germline, CDR1 is ENHRY and CDR2 is SYGVKD. The CDR3 DNA sequence: TGTGCCATCAGTGGGGACAGGGGCGGCCAGCCCCAGCATTTT. Its protein product is CAISGDRGGQPQHF.

The chain carries TRBV5-4 and TRBJ1-2; D not certain. This CDR3 contains 13 residues. In germline, CDR1 is SGHNT, CDR2 YYREEE (reference sequence). The ends were cut back, 4 bases at V and 11 bases at J, with 18 bases in the middle. The chain's CDR3 is CASSRDLSNGYTF. The CDR3 DNA is TGTGCCAGCAGCCGGGATTTGTCAAACGGTTACACCTTC.

V is TRBV6-6 and J is TRBJ2-3; the match to TRBD1 covers 7 bases. Germline V gives CDR1 MNHNY, CDR2 SVGAGI (reference sequence). Trimming cost V 6 bases and J 2 bases; bases outside gene matches: 11. The CDR3 is made up of 16 amino acids. The CDR3 loop reads CASSRLLQGSTDTQYF. DNA of the CDR3: TGTGCCAGCAGCCGATTATTACAGGGGTCCACAGATACGCAGTATTTT.

The chain links TRBV5-1 to TRBJ2-4; 8 positions match TRBD1. Germline CDR1 SGHRS, CDR2 YFSETQ. The CDR3 is 14 residues long. The V gene end was trimmed by 3 bases and the J gene end by 9 bases; junction bases not matched to a gene: 8. The CDR3 is CASSYGQGGFIQYF. The CDR3 DNA sequence: TGCGCCAGCAGCTATGGACAGGGTGGGTTCATTCAGTACTTC.

The V gene is TRBV29-1, the J gene TRBJ1-2; D possibly corresponds to TRBD1 (5 bases). Trimming stripped 7 bases from V and 0 bases from J, with 12 bases between. Germline assignment: CDR1 SQVTM and CDR2 ANQGSEA. The CDR3 has 13 residues. The CDR3: CSASGDPNYGYTF. CDR3 nucleotides: TGCAGCGCCTCGGGGGATCCTAACTATGGCTACACCTTC.

V usage is TRBV5-1 and J usage is TRBJ2-7; TRBD1 matches 11 bases. The V segment lost 4 bases and the J segment 3 bases; nucleotides outside the gene matches: 6. Germline V CDR1 and CDR2: SGHRS, YFSETQ. The CDR3 runs to 15 residues. The CDR3 spells CASSNRDRGIYEQYF. As DNA, the CDR3 is TGCGCCAGCAGCAATCGGGACAGGGGGATCTACGAGCAGTACTTC. Based on the CDR3 plus reference TRBV5-1 and TRBJ2-7, the full variable domain is KAGVTQTPRYLIKTRGQQVTLSCSPISGHRSVSWYQQTPGQGLQFLFEYFSETQRNKGNFPGRFSGRQFSNSRSEMNVSTLELGDSALYLCASSNRDRGIYEQYFGPGTRLTVT.

The chain is built from TRBV30 and TRBJ2-3; 15 nucleotides agree with TRBD2. This CDR3 has 15 amino acids. Germline V CDR1 and CDR2: GTSNPN, SVGIG (reference sequence). The V and J ends lost 7 bases and 3 bases, in that order; junction bases with no gene match: 5. The CDR3: CALSGLAGGTDTQYF. In DNA, the CDR3 is TGTGCCTTATCGGGACTAGCGGGAGGAACAGATACGCAGTATTTT.

This clone has a handful of counts. The chain couples TRBV29-1 to TRBJ1-1, with D hard to call. CDR1 and CDR2 from the germline V gene are SQVTM and ANQGSEA. The germline V and J ends were trimmed by 6 bases and 2 bases, with 7 bases remaining between them. The CDR3 has 11 amino acids. CDR3 coding DNA: TGCAGCGTCCGGGTCAACACTGAAGCTTTCTTT. Residues: CSVRVNTEAFF. The full variable domain, with the rest looked up from reference TRBV29-1 and TRBJ1-1, is SAVISQKPSRDICQRGTSLTIQCQVDSQVTMMFWYRQQPGQSLTLIATANQGSEATYESGFVIDKFPISRPNLTFSTLTVSNMSPEDSSIYLCSVRVNTEAFFGQGTRLTVV.

The genes are TRBV28 and TRBJ2-2; the D gene is possibly TRBD2 (6 bases). CDR3 length: 16 amino acids. Trimming left V 6 bases short and J 0 bases short, with 14 bases between. Germline CDR1 and CDR2: MDHEN and SYDVKM. CDR3 in amino acids: CASRLKEGSNTGELFF. DNA of the CDR3: TGTGCCAGCAGACTAAAGGAGGGATCGAACACCGGGGAGCTGTTTTTT.

The chain carries TRBV4-2 and TRBJ2-5, with 10 positions matching TRBD1. V lost 4 bases, J lost 4 bases, and 6 bases stayed unmatched. Germline V lookup: CDR1 LGHNA, CDR2 YNFKEQ. CDR3 length: 15 amino acids. The CDR3 here is CASSPIGQGGETQYF. The DNA for the CDR3 is TGTGCCAGCAGCCCAATCGGACAGGGGGGAGAGACCCAGTACTTC.

J is TRBJ1-1 and V is TRBV7-2, with unresolved D. The germline V and J ends were trimmed by 5 bases and 1 base, with 8 bases remaining between them. The length of the CDR3 is 13 residues. From germline, CDR1 is SGHTA and CDR2 FQGNSA. CDR3 bases: TGTGCCAGCAGCCAAAACAGGAACACTGAAGCTTTCTTT. Residues: CASSQNRNTEAFF.